Below, 22 T cell receptor beta chains from the same sample are listed, as sequenced in a study of cytomegalovirus exposure and HLA in healthy donors. The method was immunoSEQ multiplex PCR; TCRdb's version includes in-frame clones alone and lacks a portion of them. The sample yields 210,000 or so clones, 80% to 90% seen once. The source material was PBMCs. These receptors were taken from a young woman in good health and CMV-seronegative.

This chain links TRBV2 with TRBJ1-4; weak D call: TRBD1 (5 bases). This CDR3 has 13 amino acids. Germline CDR1 reads SNHLY; CDR2 reads FYNNEI. V gave up 10 bases and J gave up 8 bases, with 17 bases separating them. CDR3 in amino acids: CATGGGMKEKLFF. DNA of the CDR3: TGTGCCACTGGGGGAGGGATGAAAGAAAAACTGTTTTTT.

The rearrangement links TRBV5-6 to TRBJ2-5, with TRBD2 matching 11 bases. The germline gives CDR1 SGHDT, CDR2 YYEEEE. V lost 3 bases, J lost 1 base, and 5 bases stayed unmatched. There are 16 residues in the CDR3. The CDR3 here is CASSWAGLAVQETQYF. CDR3 DNA: TGTGCCAGCAGCTGGGCGGGACTAGCGGTCCAAGAGACCCAGTACTTC. The variable domain in full, with the rest retrieved from reference TRBV5-6 and TRBJ2-5, is DAGVTQSPTHLIKTRGQQVTLRCSPKSGHDTVSWYQQALGQGPQFIFQYYEEEERQRGNFPDRFSGHQFPNYSSELNVNALLLGDSALYLCASSWAGLAVQETQYFGPGTRLLVL.

The V and J genes are TRBV6-5 and TRBJ2-1; D possibly corresponds to TRBD1 (5 bases). Trimming removed 2 bases at V and 6 bases at J, with 11 bases between. This CDR3 is built from 14 residues. Germline V gene sequence: CDR1 MNHEY, CDR2 SVGAGI. Here the CDR3 reads CASSYGARSNEQFF. The CDR3 DNA reads as TGTGCCAGCAGTTACGGGGCTAGGAGCAATGAGCAGTTCTTC.

The V gene is TRBV6-5, the J gene TRBJ1-3, with D unresolved. The CDR3 loop spans 14 amino acids. Deletions cut 6 bases from V and 0 bases from J, with 9 bases between. Germline values: CDR1 MNHEY, CDR2 SVGAGI. For the CDR3, the DNA is TGTGCCAGCAGCGTACAGAGCTCTGGAAACACCATATATTTT. This codes for CASSVQSSGNTIYF.

This chain links TRBV5-4 with TRBJ1-2, with TRBD1 matching 9 bases. Germline trimming cut 3 bases from V and 4 bases from J; bases unmatched to any gene: 7. This CDR3 spans 15 amino acids. CDR1 and CDR2 (germline): SGHNT, YYREEE (reference sequence). CDR3 nucleotides: TGTGCCAGCAGCTCAACAGGGGGCCATGGCTATGGCTACACCTTC. Its protein is CASSSTGGHGYGYTF. Filled out from reference TRBV5-4 and TRBJ1-2, the complete variable domain reads ETGVTQSPTHLIKTRGQQVTLRCSSQSGHNTVSWYQQALGQGPQFIFQYYREEENGRGNFPPRFSGLQFPNYSSELNVNALELDDSALYLCASSSTGGHGYGYTFGSGTRLTVV.

The rearrangement uses TRBV18 and TRBJ2-2; 12 nucleotides match TRBD2. The trim removed 3 bases at V and 2 bases at J, leaving 4 bases unmatched. CDR3 length: 17 amino acids. The germline V gene encodes CDR1 KGHSH and CDR2 LQKENI. In DNA, the CDR3 is TGTGCCAGCTCACCCCTAGCGGGAGGGCCCAACACCGGGGAGCTGTTTTTT. Encoded protein: CASSPLAGGPNTGELFF.

This clone was counted only a few times. The J gene is TRBJ1-2, the V gene TRBV13; a possible D gene is TRBD1 (6 bases). CDR1 and CDR2 (germline): PRHDT, FYEKMQ (reference sequence). This CDR3 region has 13 residues. V lost 3 bases and J lost 8, with 13 bases in between. The CDR3 reads CASSFEYREGYTF. CDR3 DNA: TGTGCCAGCAGCTTTGAATACAGGGAAGGCTACACCTTC. Full variable domain (remainder filled in from reference TRBV13 and TRBJ1-2): AAGVIQSPRHLIKEKRETATLKCYPIPRHDTVYWYQQGPGQDPQFLISFYEKMQSDKGSIPDRFSAQQFSDYHSELNMSSLELGDSALYFCASSFEYREGYTFGSGTRLTVV.

The chain employs TRBV11-2 and TRBJ2-7; possible D gene TRBD2, 5 bases. CDR1 is SGHAT, CDR2 FQNNGV, per germline. V lost 3 bases and J 4 bases, leaving 13 bases between the germline ends. The length of the CDR3 is 14 residues. The CDR3 sequence: CASSFLGAAYEQYF. The CDR3 DNA reads as TGTGCCAGCAGCTTCTTAGGAGCGGCTTACGAGCAGTACTTC. The variable domain in full, with the rest retrieved from reference TRBV11-2 and TRBJ2-7, is EAGVAQSPRYKIIEKRQSVAFWCNPISGHATLYWYQQILGQGPKLLIQFQNNGVVDDSQLPKDRFSAERLKGVDSTLKIQPAKLEDSAVYLCASSFLGAAYEQYFGPGTRLTVT.

The rearrangement uses TRBV5-1 and TRBJ2-1; 8 nucleotides match TRBD2. The V gene end was trimmed by 4 bases and the J gene end by 15 bases; junction bases not matched to a gene: 9. This CDR3 has 12 amino acids. Germline-derived CDR1 and CDR2 are SGHRS and YFSETQ. The DNA of the CDR3 is TGCGCCAGCAGCGCGGGACTAGAGGGGAGGTTCTTC. This codes for CASSAGLEGRFF.

This sequence joins TRBV27 and TRBJ1-5; D gene unclear. Germline CDR1 reads MNHEY; CDR2 reads SMNVEV (reference sequence). V lost 2 bases, J lost 5 bases, and 10 bases lay in between. This CDR3 has 14 amino acids. CDR3: CASSLAGSHQPQHF. CDR3 nucleotide sequence: TGTGCCAGCAGTTTAGCGGGGAGCCATCAGCCCCAGCATTTT.

The chain uses TRBV18 and TRBJ2-7, with a possible D match to TRBD2 (6 bases). Germline V CDR1 and CDR2: KGHSH, LQKENI. The CDR3 sequence is 16 residues long. The V and J ends lost 2 bases and 2 bases respectively, with 16 bases between them. Here the CDR3 DNA reads TGTGCCAGCTCACCAGCCCGGGGGACGGGAGCCTACGAGCAGTACTTC. Its protein product is CASSPARGTGAYEQYF.

The V and J genes are TRBV11-1 and TRBJ1-1; D is unclear. V was trimmed by 5 bases and J by 0 bases, leaving 13 bases between them. Germline V gene lookup returns CDR1 SGHAT and CDR2 FQDESV (reference sequence). This CDR3 is 15 amino acids long. The CDR3, as DNA: TGTGCCAGCAGCCCAACAAGACTCATGAACACTGAAGCTTTCTTT. Protein product: CASSPTRLMNTEAFF. The variable domain in full, completed from reference TRBV11-1 and TRBJ1-1, reads EAEVAQSPRYKITEKSQAVAFWCDPISGHATLYWYRQILGQGPELLVQFQDESVVDDSQLPKDRFSAERLKGVDSTLKIQPAELGDSAMYLCASSPTRLMNTEAFFGQGTRLTVV.

This rearrangement joins TRBV2 to TRBJ2-5; 7 nucleotides line up with TRBD1. Germline CDR1 reads SNHLY; CDR2 reads FYNNEI. V lost 4 bases to trimming and J lost 3 bases; unmatched junction nucleotides: 14. The length of the CDR3 is 17 residues. The CDR3 spells CASSASLSLTGKETQYF. In nucleotides, the CDR3 is TGTGCCAGCAGTGCATCTCTCTCTCTGACAGGGAAAGAGACCCAGTACTTC.

This chain links TRBV11-2 with TRBJ2-7, with D possibly being TRBD1 (5 bases). The length of the CDR3 is 14 residues. The germline CDR1 and CDR2 sequences are SGHAT and FQNNGV. The ends were cut back, 3 bases at V and 5 bases at J, with 14 bases in the middle. This chain's CDR3 is CASSFYQGSDEQYF. The DNA of the CDR3 is TGTGCCAGCAGCTTTTATCAGGGATCCGACGAGCAGTACTTC.

V and J are TRBV5-6 and TRBJ2-2; D is unclear. This CDR3 contains 12 residues. Trimming stripped 4 bases from V and 3 bases from J, with 4 bases between. The germline V gene encodes CDR1 SGHDT and CDR2 YYEEEE. DNA of the CDR3: TGTGCCAGCAGCCCTTACACCGGGGAGCTGTTTTTT. Translation: CASSPYTGELFF.

The V gene is TRBV19, the J gene TRBJ2-2; D not certain. Germline V gives CDR1 LNHDA, CDR2 SQIVND (reference sequence). CDR3 length: 17 amino acids. The germline V and J ends were trimmed by 3 bases and 1 base, with 15 bases remaining between them. CDR3 protein: CASSIVPRLKNTGELFF. CDR3 sequence (DNA): TGTGCCAGTAGTATTGTACCCAGATTAAAGAACACCGGGGAGCTGTTTTTT.

The chain joins TRBV5-4 to TRBJ2-7; TRBD2 is a possible D gene (6 bases). The germline V and J ends were trimmed by 4 bases and 4 bases, with 15 bases remaining between them. The CDR3 extends over 14 amino acids. CDR1 is SGHNT, CDR2 YYREEE, per germline (reference sequence). The CDR3 bases are TGTGCCAGCAGCGTCGGGACGGGGGTGTACGAGCAGTACTTC. Its translation: CASSVGTGVYEQYF. Variable domain in full (rest from reference TRBV5-4 and TRBJ2-7): ETGVTQSPTHLIKTRGQQVTLRCSSQSGHNTVSWYQQALGQGPQFIFQYYREEENGRGNFPPRFSGLQFPNYSSELNVNALELDDSALYLCASSVGTGVYEQYFGPGTRLTVT.

The gene calls are TRBV14 and TRBJ2-1, with 7 bases matching TRBD2. V shed 3 bases, J shed 9 bases, and the junction held 11 bases outside the gene matches. This CDR3 comprises 15 residues. Germline V CDR1 and CDR2: SGHDN, FVKESK. DNA of the CDR3: TGTGCCAGCAGCCAGGGACGAGCGGGGTTGATTGAGCAGTTCTTC. It encodes CASSQGRAGLIEQFF. The full variable domain, with the rest looked up from reference TRBV14 and TRBJ2-1, is EAGVTQFPSHSVIEKGQTVTLRCDPISGHDNLYWYRRVMGKEIKFLLHFVKESKQDESGMPNNRFLAERTGGTYSTLKVQPAELEDSGVYFCASSQGRAGLIEQFFGPGTRLTVL.

V and J are TRBV27 and TRBJ2-7; 7 bases line up with TRBD1. The V gene's germline CDR1 is MNHEY and CDR2 SMNVEV (reference sequence). V was clipped by 1 base and J by 6 bases; unmatched bases: 6. This CDR3 has 14 amino acids. The CDR3 region is CASSLLDRLGEQYF. As DNA, the CDR3 is TGTGCCAGCAGTTTATTGGACAGGTTAGGCGAGCAGTACTTC.

The sample holds one count of this clone. The chain couples TRBV5-6 to TRBJ2-7; no definite D call. Between the trimmed V and J ends, which lost 2 bases and 4 bases, there was a span of 13 bases. The germline gives CDR1 SGHDT, CDR2 YYEEEE. The CDR3 extends over 14 amino acids. The CDR3 loop reads CASSFTQLYYEQYF. In DNA, the CDR3 is TGTGCCAGCAGCTTCACACAGCTATATTACGAGCAGTACTTC.

The chain employs TRBV5-1 and TRBJ2-2; 9 nucleotides match TRBD2. Unmatched junction bases numbered 3, after V lost 0 bases and J lost 6 bases. Germline lookup yields CDR1 SGHRS and CDR2 YFSETQ. The CDR3 loop spans 15 amino acids. The CDR3 nucleotides read TGCGCCAGCAGCTTGGCGCGCGGGAGGGCCGGGGAGCTGTTTTTT. This translates into CASSLARGRAGELFF.

The chain recombines TRBV28 with TRBJ2-1; 8 positions agree with TRBD1. Per germline, CDR1 MDHEN and CDR2 SYDVKM. J was trimmed by 5 bases and V by 4 bases; bases with no gene match: 7. The CDR3 is 15 residues long. The CDR3 region is CASSSRQGADNEQFF. As DNA, the CDR3 is TGTGCCAGCAGTTCGCGCCAGGGGGCGGACAATGAGCAGTTCTTC.